Described below is a single TCR beta chain sequence and its context. TCRdb's copy holds only in-frame clones and misses some; the assay was immunoSEQ multiplex PCR. The sample lists 80,000 to 100,000 clones; approximately 91% were seen once. This sample stems from a study of OX40 agonist ivuxolimab in advanced cancers. The CDR3 runs to 15 residues. With V trimmed by 6 bases and J by 2 bases, 8 bases remained unmatched. Germline loops: CDR1 SGDLS, CDR2 YYNGEE. Samples were taken at baseline and on day 1 of cycles 4 and 7. This sequence joins TRBV9 and TRBJ1-2; TRBD1 matches 9 bases. This receptor was identified in an adult with an advanced solid tumor such as melanoma, head and neck, liver or kidney cancer. Sequenced here: CD4+ or CD8+ T cells sorted from blood, sampled in a trial of the OX40 agonist ivuxolimab. The chain's CDR3 is CASNGGGQGNYGYTF. The CDR3 DNA reads as TGTGCCAGCAACGGAGGGGGACAGGGAAACTATGGCTACACCTTC.